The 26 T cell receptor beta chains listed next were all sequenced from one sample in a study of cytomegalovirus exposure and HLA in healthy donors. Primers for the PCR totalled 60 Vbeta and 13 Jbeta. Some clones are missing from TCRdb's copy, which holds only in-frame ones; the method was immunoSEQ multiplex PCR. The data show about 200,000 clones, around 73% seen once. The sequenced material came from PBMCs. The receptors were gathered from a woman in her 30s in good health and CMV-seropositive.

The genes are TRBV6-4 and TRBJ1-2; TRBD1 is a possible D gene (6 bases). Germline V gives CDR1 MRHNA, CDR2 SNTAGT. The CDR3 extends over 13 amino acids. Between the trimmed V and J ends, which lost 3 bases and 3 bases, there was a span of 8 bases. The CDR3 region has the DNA TGTGCCAGCAGTGAGACAGGATACTATGGCTACACCTTC. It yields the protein CASSETGYYGYTF.

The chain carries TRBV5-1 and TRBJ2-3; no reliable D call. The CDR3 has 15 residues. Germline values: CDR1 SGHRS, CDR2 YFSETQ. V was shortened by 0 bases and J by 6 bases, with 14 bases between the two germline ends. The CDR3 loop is CASSLAGSIWDTQYF. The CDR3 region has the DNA TGCGCCAGCAGCTTGGCCGGGTCAATATGGGATACGCAGTATTTT.

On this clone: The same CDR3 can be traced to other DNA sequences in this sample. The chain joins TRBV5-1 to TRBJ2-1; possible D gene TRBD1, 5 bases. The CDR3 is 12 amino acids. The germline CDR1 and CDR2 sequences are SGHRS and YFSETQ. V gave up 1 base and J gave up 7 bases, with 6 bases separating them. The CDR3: CASSLQGNEQFF. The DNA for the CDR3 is TGCGCCAGCAGCTTGCAGGGTAATGAGCAGTTCTTC. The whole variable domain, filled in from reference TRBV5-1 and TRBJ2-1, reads KAGVTQTPRYLIKTRGQQVTLSCSPISGHRSVSWYQQTPGQGLQFLFEYFSETQRNKGNFPGRFSGRQFSNSRSEMNVSTLELGDSALYLCASSLQGNEQFFGPGTRLTVL.

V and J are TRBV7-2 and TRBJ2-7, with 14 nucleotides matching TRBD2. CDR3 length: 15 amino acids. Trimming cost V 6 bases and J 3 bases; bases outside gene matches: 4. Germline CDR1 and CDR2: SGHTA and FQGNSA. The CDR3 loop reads CASSWTSGGNYEQYF. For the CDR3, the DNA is TGTGCCAGCAGTTGGACTAGCGGGGGGAACTACGAGCAGTACTTC.

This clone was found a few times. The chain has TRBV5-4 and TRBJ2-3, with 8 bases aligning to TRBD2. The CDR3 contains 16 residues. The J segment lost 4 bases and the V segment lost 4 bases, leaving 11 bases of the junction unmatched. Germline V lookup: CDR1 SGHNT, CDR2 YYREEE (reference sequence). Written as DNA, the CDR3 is TGTGCCAGCAGCCGTACCGGGACTAGGGGAGCAGATACGCAGTATTTT. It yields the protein CASSRTGTRGADTQYF.

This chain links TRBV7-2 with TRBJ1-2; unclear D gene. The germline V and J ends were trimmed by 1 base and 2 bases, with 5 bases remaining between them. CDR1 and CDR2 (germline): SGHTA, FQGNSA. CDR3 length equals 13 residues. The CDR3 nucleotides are TGTGCCAGCAGCTTAGGAGCAAACTATGGCTACACCTTC. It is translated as CASSLGANYGYTF. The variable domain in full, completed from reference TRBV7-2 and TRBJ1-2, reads GAGVSQSPSNKVTEKGKDVELRCDPISGHTALYWYRQSLGQGLEFLIYFQGNSAPDKSGLPSDRFSAERTGGSVSTLTIQRTQQEDSAVYLCASSLGANYGYTFGSGTRLTVV.

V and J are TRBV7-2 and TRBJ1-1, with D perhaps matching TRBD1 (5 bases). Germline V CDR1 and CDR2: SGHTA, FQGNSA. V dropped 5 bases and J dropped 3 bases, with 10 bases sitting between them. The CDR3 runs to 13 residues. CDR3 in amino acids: CASSQGIYTEAFF. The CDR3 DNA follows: TGTGCCAGCAGCCAGGGTATTTACACTGAAGCTTTCTTT.

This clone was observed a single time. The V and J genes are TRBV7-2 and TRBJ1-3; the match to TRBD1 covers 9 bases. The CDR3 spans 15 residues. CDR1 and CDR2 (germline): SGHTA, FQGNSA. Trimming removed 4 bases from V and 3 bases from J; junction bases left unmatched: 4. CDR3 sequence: CASSSGQGFGNTIYF. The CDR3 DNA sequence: TGTGCCAGCAGCTCGGGACAGGGCTTTGGAAACACCATATATTTT.

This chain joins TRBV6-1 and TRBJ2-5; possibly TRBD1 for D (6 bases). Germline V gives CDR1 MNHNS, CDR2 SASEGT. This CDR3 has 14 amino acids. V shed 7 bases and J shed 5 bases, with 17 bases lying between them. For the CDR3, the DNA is TGTGCCAGCACCCGAGGGGGACCAAGCGAGACCCAGTACTTC. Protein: CASTRGGPSETQYF.

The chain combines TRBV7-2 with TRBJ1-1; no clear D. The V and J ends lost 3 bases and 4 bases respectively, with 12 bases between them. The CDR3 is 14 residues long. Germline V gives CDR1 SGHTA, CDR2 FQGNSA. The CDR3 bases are TGTGCCAGCAGCTTGTTTCGGGGAGGCACTGAAGCTTTCTTT. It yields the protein CASSLFRGGTEAFF.

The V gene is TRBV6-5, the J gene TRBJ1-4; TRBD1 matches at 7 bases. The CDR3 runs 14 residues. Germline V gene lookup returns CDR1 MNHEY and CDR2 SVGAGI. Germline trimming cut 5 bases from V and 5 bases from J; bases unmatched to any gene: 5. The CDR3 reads CASSRGQRNEKLFF. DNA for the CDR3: TGTGCCAGCAGTAGGGGACAGCGGAATGAAAAACTGTTTTTT.

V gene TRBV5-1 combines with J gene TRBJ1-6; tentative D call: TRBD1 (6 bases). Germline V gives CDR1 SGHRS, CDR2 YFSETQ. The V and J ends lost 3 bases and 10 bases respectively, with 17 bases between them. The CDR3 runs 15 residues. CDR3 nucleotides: TGCGCCAGCAGCTCGGAGGGGGGGGTGGGCTCACCCCTCCACTTT. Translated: CASSSEGGVGSPLHF.

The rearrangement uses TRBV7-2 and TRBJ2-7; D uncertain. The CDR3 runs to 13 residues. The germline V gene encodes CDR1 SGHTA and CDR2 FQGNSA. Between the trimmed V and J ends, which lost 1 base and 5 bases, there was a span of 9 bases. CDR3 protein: CASSLGRGDEQYF. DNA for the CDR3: TGTGCCAGCAGCTTAGGGCGAGGAGACGAGCAGTACTTC.

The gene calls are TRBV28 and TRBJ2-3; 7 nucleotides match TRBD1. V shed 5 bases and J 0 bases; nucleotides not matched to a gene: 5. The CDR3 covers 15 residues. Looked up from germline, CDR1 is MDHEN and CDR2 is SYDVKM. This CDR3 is CASSPLQGSTDTQYF. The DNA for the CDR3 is TGTGCCAGCAGTCCGCTACAGGGGAGCACAGATACGCAGTATTTT.

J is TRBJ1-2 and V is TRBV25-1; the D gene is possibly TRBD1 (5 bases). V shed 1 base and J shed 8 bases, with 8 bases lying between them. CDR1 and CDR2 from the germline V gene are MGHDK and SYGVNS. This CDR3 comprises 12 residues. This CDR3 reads CASSEFNRGYTF. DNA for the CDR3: TGTGCCAGCAGTGAATTTAACAGGGGCTACACCTTC.

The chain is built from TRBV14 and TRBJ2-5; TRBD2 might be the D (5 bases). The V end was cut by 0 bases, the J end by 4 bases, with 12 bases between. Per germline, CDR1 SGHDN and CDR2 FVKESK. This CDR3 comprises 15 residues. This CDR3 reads CASSQERGNAETQYF. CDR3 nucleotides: TGTGCCAGCAGCCAAGAACGAGGGAACGCAGAGACCCAGTACTTC. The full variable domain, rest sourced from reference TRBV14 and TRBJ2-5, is EAGVTQFPSHSVIEKGQTVTLRCDPISGHDNLYWYRRVMGKEIKFLLHFVKESKQDESGMPNNRFLAERTGGTYSTLKVQPAELEDSGVYFCASSQERGNAETQYFGPGTRLLVL.

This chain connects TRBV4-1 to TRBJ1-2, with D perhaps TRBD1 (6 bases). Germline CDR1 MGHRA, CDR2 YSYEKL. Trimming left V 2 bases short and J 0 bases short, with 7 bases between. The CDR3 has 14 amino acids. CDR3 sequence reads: CASSQQGPNYGYTF. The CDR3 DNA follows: TGCGCCAGCAGCCAACAGGGGCCTAACTATGGCTACACCTTC.

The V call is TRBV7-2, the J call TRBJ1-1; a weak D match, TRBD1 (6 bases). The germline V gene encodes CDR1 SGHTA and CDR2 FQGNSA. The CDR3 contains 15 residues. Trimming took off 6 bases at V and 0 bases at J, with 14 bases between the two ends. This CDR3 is CASRVEGGMNTEAFF. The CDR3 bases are TGTGCCAGCAGGGTAGAGGGGGGGATGAACACTGAAGCTTTCTTT.

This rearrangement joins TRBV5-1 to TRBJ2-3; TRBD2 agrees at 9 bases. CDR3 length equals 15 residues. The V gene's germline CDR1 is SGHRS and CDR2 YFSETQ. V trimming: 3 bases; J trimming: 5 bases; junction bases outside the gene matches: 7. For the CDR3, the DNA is TGCGCCAGCAGCTCGGGACTAGCTAGGGTAGATACGCAGTATTTT. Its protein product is CASSSGLARVDTQYF.

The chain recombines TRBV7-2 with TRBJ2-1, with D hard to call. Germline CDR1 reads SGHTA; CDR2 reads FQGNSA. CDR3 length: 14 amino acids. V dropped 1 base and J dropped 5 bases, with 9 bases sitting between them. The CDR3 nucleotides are TGTGCCAGCAGCTTAGGCAACTTCCACAATGAGCAGTTCTTC. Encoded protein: CASSLGNFHNEQFF.

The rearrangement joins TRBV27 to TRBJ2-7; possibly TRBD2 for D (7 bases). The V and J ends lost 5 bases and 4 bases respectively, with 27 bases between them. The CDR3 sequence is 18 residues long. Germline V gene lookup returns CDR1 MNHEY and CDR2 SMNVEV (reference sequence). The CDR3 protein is CASSAHRLARGALYEQYF. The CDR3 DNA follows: TGTGCCAGCAGTGCCCACCGACTAGCTAGGGGGGCGTTATACGAGCAGTACTTC.

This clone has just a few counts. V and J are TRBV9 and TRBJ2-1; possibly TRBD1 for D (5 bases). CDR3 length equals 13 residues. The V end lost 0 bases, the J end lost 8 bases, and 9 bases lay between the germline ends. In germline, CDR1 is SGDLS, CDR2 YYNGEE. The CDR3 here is CASSVEGSYEQFF. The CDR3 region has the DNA TGTGCCAGCAGCGTAGAGGGGTCGTATGAGCAGTTCTTC.

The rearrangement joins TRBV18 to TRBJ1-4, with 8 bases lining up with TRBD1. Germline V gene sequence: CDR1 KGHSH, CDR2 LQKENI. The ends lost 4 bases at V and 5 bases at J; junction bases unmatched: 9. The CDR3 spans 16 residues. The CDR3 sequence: CASSRLPDRENEKLFF. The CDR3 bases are TGTGCCAGCTCACGCCTCCCGGACAGGGAGAATGAAAAACTGTTTTTT.

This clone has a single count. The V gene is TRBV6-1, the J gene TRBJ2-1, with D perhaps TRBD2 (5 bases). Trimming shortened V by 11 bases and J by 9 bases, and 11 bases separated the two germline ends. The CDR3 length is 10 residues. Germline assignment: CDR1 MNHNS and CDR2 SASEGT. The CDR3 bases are TGTGCCGTGAGAGGGCCTGAGCAGTTCTTC. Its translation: CAVRGPEQFF.

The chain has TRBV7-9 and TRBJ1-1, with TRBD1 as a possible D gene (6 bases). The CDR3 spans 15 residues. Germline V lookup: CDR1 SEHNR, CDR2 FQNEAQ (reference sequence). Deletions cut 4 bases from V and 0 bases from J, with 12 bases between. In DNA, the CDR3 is TGTGCCAGCAGCTCATACAGGGTCATGAACACTGAAGCTTTCTTT. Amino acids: CASSSYRVMNTEAFF.

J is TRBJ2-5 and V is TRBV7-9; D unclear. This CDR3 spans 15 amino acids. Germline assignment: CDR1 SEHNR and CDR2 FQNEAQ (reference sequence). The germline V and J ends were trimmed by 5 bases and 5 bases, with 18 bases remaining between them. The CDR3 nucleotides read TGTGCCAGCAGCCCACTTAGTGTAGTTTACGAGACCCAGTACTTC. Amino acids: CASSPLSVVYETQYF.